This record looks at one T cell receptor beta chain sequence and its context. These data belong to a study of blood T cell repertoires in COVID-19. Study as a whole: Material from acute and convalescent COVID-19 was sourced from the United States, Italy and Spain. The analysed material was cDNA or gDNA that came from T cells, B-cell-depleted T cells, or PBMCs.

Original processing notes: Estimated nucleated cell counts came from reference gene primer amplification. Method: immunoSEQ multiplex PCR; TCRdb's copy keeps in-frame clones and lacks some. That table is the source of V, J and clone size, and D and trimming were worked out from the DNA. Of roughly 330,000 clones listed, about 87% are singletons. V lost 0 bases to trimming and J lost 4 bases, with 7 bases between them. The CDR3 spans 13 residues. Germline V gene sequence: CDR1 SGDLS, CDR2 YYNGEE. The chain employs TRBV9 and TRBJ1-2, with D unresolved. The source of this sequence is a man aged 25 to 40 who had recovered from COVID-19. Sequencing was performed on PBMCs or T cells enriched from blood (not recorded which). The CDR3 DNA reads TGTGCCAGCAGCGTAGCCGCGGGCTATGGCTACACCTTC. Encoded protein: CASSVAAGYGYTF.